This T cell receptor (beta chain) came from a study of HIV-infected patients and healthy controls. TCRdb processed the 5' RACE reads anew with MiXCR; each CDR3 protein has one entry. The data hold some 70,000 distinct CDR3 sequences, with 15% to 20% observed a single time. Specimen: CD4+ T cells from blood. The source is a human donor in good health.

The CDR3 spells CASSYILGRTLDYEQYF. For the CDR3, the DNA is TGTGCCAGCAGTTATATCCTGGGACGGACCCTAGACTACGAGCAGTACTTC. This sequence joins TRBV6-2 or TRBV6-3 and TRBJ2-7; perhaps D is TRBD1 or TRBD2 (5 bases each). The germline gives CDR1 MNHEY, CDR2 SVGEGT. CDR3 length: 17 residues. Trimming removed 3 bases from V and 3 bases from J, with 21 bases in between.